The 19 T cell receptor beta chains below all came from one sample that was sequenced in a study of cytomegalovirus exposure and HLA in healthy donors. The PCR used 60 Vbeta and 13 Jbeta primers. Profiling relied on immunoSEQ multiplex PCR, and the TCRdb table lists in-frame clones only, not all of them. This sample's clone table lists about 58,000 clones. Sample: PBMCs. Receptors originate from a woman in her late teens or twenties in good health and CMV-seronegative.

This chain uses TRBV4-2 with TRBJ1-3, with D possibly TRBD1 on 5 matching bases. Deletions cut 1 base from V and 0 bases from J, with 13 bases between. CDR3 length: 17 amino acids. Germline CDR1 reads LGHNA; CDR2 reads YNFKEQ. For the CDR3, the DNA is TGTGCCAGCAGCCAAGGGGGGAGGGCCCACTCTGGAAACACCATATATTTT. Translated: CASSQGGRAHSGNTIYF.

The chain carries TRBV9 and TRBJ1-2, with D unclear. Looked up from germline, CDR1 is SGDLS and CDR2 is YYNGEE. V was pared by 0 bases and J by 8 bases, with 11 bases between. The CDR3 is made up of 13 amino acids. CDR3 bases: TGTGCCAGCAGCGTAGTGAAGGGAGGAGGCTACACCTTC. Its translation: CASSVVKGGGYTF.

V usage is TRBV7-2 and J usage is TRBJ2-7, with TRBD2 identical over 8 bases. The germline CDR1 and CDR2 sequences are SGHTA and FQGNSA. This CDR3 is 13 amino acids long. The trim removed 3 bases at V and 2 bases at J, leaving 0 bases unmatched. The CDR3 DNA reads as TGTGCCAGCAGCTTCGGGAGGGCCTACGAGCAGTACTTC. This codes for CASSFGRAYEQYF.

The J gene is TRBJ2-3, the V gene TRBV4-2; 7 bases are a match to TRBD2. The V and J ends lost 4 bases and 2 bases, in that order; junction bases with no gene match: 3. The CDR3 covers 14 residues. The germline gives CDR1 LGHNA, CDR2 YNFKEQ. As DNA, the CDR3 is TGTGCCAGCAGCCTCGGGGGGTACACAGATACGCAGTATTTT. Translating gives CASSLGGYTDTQYF.

V usage is TRBV28 and J usage is TRBJ2-2, with a tentative D call TRBD2 (5 bases). There are 12 residues in the CDR3. V lost 6 bases, J lost 6 bases, and 8 bases lay in between. Germline V lookup: CDR1 MDHEN, CDR2 SYDVKM. CDR3 protein: CASSRLPGELFF. DNA of the CDR3: TGTGCCAGCAGCCGACTACCCGGGGAGCTGTTTTTT.

The chain joins TRBV23-1 to TRBJ1-3, with 7 bases fitting TRBD1. TRBV23-1 is given ORF status, its function remaining uncertain. The junction had 8 bases not matched to a gene; V was cut back by 4 bases and J by 14 bases. This CDR3 spans 12 amino acids. The CDR3 protein is CASSLPRTGLYF. In DNA, the CDR3 is TGCGCCAGCAGTCTACCTCGGACAGGTCTATATTTT.

The rearrangement joins TRBV6-1 to TRBJ1-4; D not resolved. Per the germline V gene, CDR1 is MNHNS and CDR2 is SASEGT. V lost 2 bases and J 1 base, leaving 8 bases between the germline ends. There are 15 residues in the CDR3. As DNA, the CDR3 is TGTGCCAGCAGTGAACGAGAAGAAACTAATGAAAAACTGTTTTTT. Translated, it gives CASSEREETNEKLFF.

The chain uses TRBV29-1 and TRBJ2-3, with D possibly being TRBD2 (5 bases). The ends were cut back, 3 bases at V and 1 base at J, with 11 bases in the middle. This CDR3 spans 14 amino acids. Germline V gene data show CDR1 as SQVTM and CDR2 as ANQGSEA. CDR3 in amino acids: CSVDPGIGTDTQYF. The DNA of the CDR3 is TGCAGCGTTGACCCGGGAATTGGCACAGATACGCAGTATTTT.

The chain links TRBV29-1 to TRBJ2-3; 7 nucleotides line up with TRBD2. The V segment lost 6 bases and the J segment 5 bases; nucleotides outside the gene matches: 2. Germline CDR1 is SQVTM and CDR2 is ANQGSEA. The CDR3 runs 11 residues. The chain's CDR3 is CSVGEGDTQYF. Here the CDR3 DNA reads TGCAGCGTAGGGGAGGGAGATACGCAGTATTTT.

CDR3 loop: CASSGNRAREKLFF. The CDR3 region has the DNA TGTGCCAGCAGTGGTAACAGGGCTCGAGAAAAACTGTTTTTT. The chain uses TRBV6-1 and TRBJ1-4; a weak D match, TRBD1 (6 bases). The CDR3 length is 14 residues. Germline V gene data show CDR1 as MNHNS and CDR2 as SASEGT. Trimming shortened V by 4 bases and J by 8 bases, and 14 bases separated the two germline ends.

The rearrangement links TRBV10-3 to TRBJ1-1, with 9 bases aligning to TRBD1. Germline trimming cut 8 bases from V and 5 bases from J; bases unmatched to any gene: 15. Germline assignment: CDR1 ENHRY and CDR2 SYGVKD. This CDR3 is 16 amino acids long. CDR3 nucleotide sequence: TGTGCCATCCGACCGGGACAGGGAGGAATTATGACTGAAGCTTTCTTT. Translating gives CAIRPGQGGIMTEAFF.

This chain links TRBV27 with TRBJ2-7, with D maybe TRBD2 (6 bases). The germline gives CDR1 MNHEY, CDR2 SMNVEV (reference sequence). The CDR3 consists of 14 residues. Trimming shortened V by 6 bases and J by 6 bases, and 18 bases separated the two germline ends. The CDR3 sequence is CASSPDGGVGEQYF. CDR3 nucleotide sequence: TGTGCCAGCAGCCCGGATGGAGGGGTGGGCGAGCAGTACTTC.

The chain recombines TRBV5-6 with TRBJ1-3; tentative D call: TRBD1 (5 bases). Looked up from germline, CDR1 is SGHDT and CDR2 is YYEEEE. The CDR3 consists of 16 residues. V was pared by 3 bases and J by 0 bases, with 13 bases between. CDR3 in DNA: TGTGCCAGCAGCTATAGACAGTACTTCTCTGGAAACACCATATATTTT. As protein: CASSYRQYFSGNTIYF.

J is TRBJ1-6 and V is TRBV11-2; 7 positions agree with TRBD1. The CDR3 totals 17 residues. Germline CDR1 reads SGHAT; CDR2 reads FQNNGV. V was pared by 1 base and J by 7 bases, with 10 bases of the junction left unmatched. CDR3 sequence (DNA): TGTGCCAGCAGCTTAGCCCCGGGACAGAGACTAAATTCACCCCTCCACTTT. Translating gives CASSLAPGQRLNSPLHF.

The chain couples TRBV2 to TRBJ2-7; 14 bases map to TRBD2. This CDR3 is built from 15 residues. V was pared by 6 bases and J by 4 bases, with 5 bases of the junction left unmatched. CDR1 is SNHLY and CDR2 is FYNNEI in the germline V gene. The CDR3 reads CASRAGLAGAYEQYF. The DNA of the CDR3 is TGTGCCAGCAGGGCGGGACTAGCGGGAGCATACGAGCAGTACTTC.

V gene TRBV2 combines with J gene TRBJ1-5, with D unclear. CDR1 and CDR2 from the germline V gene are SNHLY and FYNNEI. V lost 6 bases, J lost 7 bases, and 16 bases lay in between. This CDR3 spans 14 amino acids. CDR3 protein: CASRPSSPRQPQHF. CDR3 nucleotides: TGTGCCAGCAGGCCATCGAGCCCCCGCCAGCCCCAGCATTTT.

This sequence joins TRBV6-5 and TRBJ1-5; D perhaps matches TRBD1 (5 bases). V lost 0 bases, J lost 9 bases, and 9 bases lay in between. This CDR3 has 13 amino acids. Germline lookup yields CDR1 MNHEY and CDR2 SVGAGI. The CDR3 nucleotides are TGTGCCAGCAGTTACTCCACCACAGGGCCCCAGCATTTT. This gives the protein CASSYSTTGPQHF.

This sequence joins TRBV29-1 and TRBJ2-2; TRBD1 matches at 8 bases. The J segment lost 5 bases and the V segment lost 8 bases, leaving 7 bases of the junction unmatched. This CDR3 region has 13 residues. Looked up from germline, CDR1 is SQVTM and CDR2 is ANQGSEA. CDR3 amino acids: CSSGTGSTGELFF. The CDR3 DNA follows: TGCAGCTCCGGGACAGGAAGTACCGGGGAGCTGTTTTTT.

The rearrangement uses TRBV7-8 and TRBJ1-1; 9 bases fit TRBD1. With V trimmed by 5 bases and J by 0 bases, 4 bases remained unmatched. In germline, CDR1 is SGHVS, CDR2 FQNEAQ. This CDR3 has 15 residues. The CDR3 region is CASSRRDRVNTEAFF. The CDR3 region has the DNA TGTGCCAGCAGCCGCCGGGACAGGGTGAACACTGAAGCTTTCTTT.